This T cell receptor beta chain came from a study of cytomegalovirus exposure and HLA in healthy donors. For the study at large: Both the roughly 120 validation repertoires and the roughly 700 first-cohort repertoires used the same platform, as reported by a later analysis.

Study-level points and caveats: Most observed TCR sequences were rare, whereas some public TCRs were detected in many donors.

Regarding this clone: Its specificity is unknown.

Germline loops: CDR1 SGHRS, CDR2 YFSETQ. Trimming at V came to 1 base and at J to 8 bases, leaving 2 bases not matched to a gene. The CDR3 extends over 12 amino acids. Profiling relied on immunoSEQ multiplex PCR, and the TCRdb table lists in-frame clones only, not all of them. The sample contains roughly 150,000 clones, around four fifths of which appear only once. This sequence joins TRBV5-1 and TRBJ1-1; 7 bases map to TRBD1. Sequencing input: PBMCs. The clonotype originates from a man aged 30 to 45 in good health and CMV-seropositive. CDR3 coding DNA: TGCGCCAGCAGCTTGCAGGGGGTGGAAGCTTTCTTT. This gives the protein CASSLQGVEAFF.